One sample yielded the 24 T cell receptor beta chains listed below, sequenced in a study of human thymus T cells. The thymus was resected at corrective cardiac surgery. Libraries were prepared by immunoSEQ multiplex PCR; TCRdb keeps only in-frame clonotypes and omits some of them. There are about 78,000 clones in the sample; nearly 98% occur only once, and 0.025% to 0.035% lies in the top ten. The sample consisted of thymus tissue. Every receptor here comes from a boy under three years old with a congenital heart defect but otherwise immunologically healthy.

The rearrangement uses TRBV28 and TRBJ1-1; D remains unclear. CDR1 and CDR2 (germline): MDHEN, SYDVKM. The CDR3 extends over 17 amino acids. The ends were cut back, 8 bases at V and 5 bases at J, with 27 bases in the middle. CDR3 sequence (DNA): TGTGCCAGCGCCCACCCCCCCACGTTACGAGTGGAGACTGAAGCTTTCTTT. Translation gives CASAHPPTLRVETEAFF.

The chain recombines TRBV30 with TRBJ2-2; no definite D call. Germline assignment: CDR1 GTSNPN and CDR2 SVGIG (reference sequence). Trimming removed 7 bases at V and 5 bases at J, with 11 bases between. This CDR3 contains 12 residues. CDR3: CALQPRTGELFF. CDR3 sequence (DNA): TGTGCCTTACAGCCTCGGACCGGGGAGCTGTTTTTT.

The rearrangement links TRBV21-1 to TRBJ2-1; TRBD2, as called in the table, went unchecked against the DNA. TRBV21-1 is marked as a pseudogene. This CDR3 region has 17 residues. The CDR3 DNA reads TGTGCCAGCAGCAAAGCGCTATTCCCCGGTCCCTACAATGAGCAGTTCTTC. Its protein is CASSKALFPGPYNEQFF.

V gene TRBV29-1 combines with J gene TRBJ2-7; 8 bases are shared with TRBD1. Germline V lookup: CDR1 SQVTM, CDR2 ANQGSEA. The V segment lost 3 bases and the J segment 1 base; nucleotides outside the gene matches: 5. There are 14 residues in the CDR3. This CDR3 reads CSVDGTGPSYEQYF. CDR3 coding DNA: TGCAGCGTTGATGGGACAGGACCTTCCTACGAGCAGTACTTC.

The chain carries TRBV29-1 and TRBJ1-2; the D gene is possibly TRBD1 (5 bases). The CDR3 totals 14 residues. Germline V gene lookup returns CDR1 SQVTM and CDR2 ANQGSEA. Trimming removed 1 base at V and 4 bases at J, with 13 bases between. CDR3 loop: CSVEGAQGTYGYTF. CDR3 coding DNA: TGCAGCGTTGAAGGGGCGCAGGGAACCTATGGCTACACCTTC.

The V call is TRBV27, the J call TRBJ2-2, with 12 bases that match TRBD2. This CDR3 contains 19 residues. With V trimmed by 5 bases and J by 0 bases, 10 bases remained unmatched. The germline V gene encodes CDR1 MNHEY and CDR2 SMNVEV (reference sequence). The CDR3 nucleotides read TGTGCCAGCAGTCCCCGGACTAGCGGGATCACCGCGAACACCGGGGAGCTGTTTTTT. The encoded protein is CASSPRTSGITANTGELFF.

The chain's CDR3 is CASSRDRDLYGYTF. DNA of the CDR3: TGCGCCAGCAGCCGGGACAGGGACCTCTATGGCTACACCTTC. This chain connects TRBV4-3 to TRBJ1-2, with 9 bases aligning to TRBD1. The CDR3 length is 14 residues. J gave up 4 bases and V 4 bases, and 4 bases lay outside the gene matches. From germline, CDR1 is LGHNA and CDR2 YSLEER.

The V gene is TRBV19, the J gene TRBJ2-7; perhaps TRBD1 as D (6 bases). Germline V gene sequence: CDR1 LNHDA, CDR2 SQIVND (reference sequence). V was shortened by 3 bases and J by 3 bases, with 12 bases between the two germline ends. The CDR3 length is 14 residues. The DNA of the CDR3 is TGTGCCAGTAGTATGGCAGGGGAGTTCTACGAGCAGTACTTC. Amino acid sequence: CASSMAGEFYEQYF. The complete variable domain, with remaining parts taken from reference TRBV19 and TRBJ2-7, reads DGGITQSPKYLFRKEGQNVTLSCEQNLNHDAMYWYRQDPGQGLRLIYYSQIVNDFQKGDIAEGYSVSREKKESFPLTVTSAQKNPTAFYLCASSMAGEFYEQYFGPGTRLTVT.

CDR3: CASGFGRSPRKNTEAFF. CDR3 nucleotide sequence: TGTGCTAGTGGTTTCGGACGGAGCCCAAGGAAGAACACTGAAGCTTTCTTT. The V call is TRBV12-5, the J call TRBJ1-1; D is uncertain. V gave up 3 bases and J gave up 1 base, with 18 bases separating them. The length of the CDR3 is 17 residues. Per germline, CDR1 LGHNT and CDR2 FRNRAP.

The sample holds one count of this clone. CDR3 residues: CASSLLPGQGAHEQYF. The CDR3 DNA reads TGTGCCAGCAGCCTCCTCCCGGGACAGGGGGCCCACGAGCAGTACTTC. The rearrangement joins TRBV7-9 to TRBJ2-7; 12 nucleotides match TRBD1. The CDR3 sequence is 16 residues long. Germline CDR1 SEHNR, CDR2 FQNEAQ (reference sequence). Germline trimming cut 5 bases from V and 5 bases from J; bases unmatched to any gene: 10.

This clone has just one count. The DNA of the CDR3 is TGTGCCAGCAGCTCACCCCCTCCGAAGGAGGAGACCCAGTACTTC. Amino acid sequence: CASSSPPPKEETQYF. The V and J genes are TRBV11-2 and TRBJ2-5; unclear D gene. The germline V gene encodes CDR1 SGHAT and CDR2 FQNNGV. The CDR3 is 15 residues long. Trimming pared 4 bases from V and 5 bases from J, leaving 17 bases between. The variable domain in full, with the rest retrieved from reference TRBV11-2 and TRBJ2-5, is EAGVAQSPRYKIIEKRQSVAFWCNPISGHATLYWYQQILGQGPKLLIQFQNNGVVDDSQLPKDRFSAERLKGVDSTLKIQPAKLEDSAVYLCASSSPPPKEETQYFGPGTRLLVL.

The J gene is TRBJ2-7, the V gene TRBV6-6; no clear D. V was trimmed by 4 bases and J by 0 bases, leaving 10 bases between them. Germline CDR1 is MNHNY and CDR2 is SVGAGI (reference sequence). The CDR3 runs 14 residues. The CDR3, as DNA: TGTGCCAGCAGTTTCCCCCGGTTCTCCTACGAGCAGTACTTC. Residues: CASSFPRFSYEQYF.

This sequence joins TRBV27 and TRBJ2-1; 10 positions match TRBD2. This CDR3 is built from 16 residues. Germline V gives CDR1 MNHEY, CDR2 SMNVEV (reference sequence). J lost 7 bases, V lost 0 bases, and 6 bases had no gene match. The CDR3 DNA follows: TGTGCCAGCAGTTTATCCAGCGGGAGGGGGGTAAATGAGCAGTTCTTC. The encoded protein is CASSLSSGRGVNEQFF.

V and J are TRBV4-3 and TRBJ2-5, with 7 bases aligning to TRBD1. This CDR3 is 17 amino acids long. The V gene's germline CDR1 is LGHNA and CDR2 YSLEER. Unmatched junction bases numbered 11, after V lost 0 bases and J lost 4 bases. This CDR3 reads CASSQDGPTGAAETQYF. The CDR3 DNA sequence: TGCGCCAGCAGCCAAGATGGCCCTACAGGGGCGGCAGAGACCCAGTACTTC.

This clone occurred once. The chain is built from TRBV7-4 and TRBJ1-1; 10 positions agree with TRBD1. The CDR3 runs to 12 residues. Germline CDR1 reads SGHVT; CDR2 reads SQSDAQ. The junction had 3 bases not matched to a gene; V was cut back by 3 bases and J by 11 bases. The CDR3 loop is CASSFDRGPAFF. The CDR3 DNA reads TGTGCCAGCAGCTTCGACAGGGGGCCGGCTTTCTTT.

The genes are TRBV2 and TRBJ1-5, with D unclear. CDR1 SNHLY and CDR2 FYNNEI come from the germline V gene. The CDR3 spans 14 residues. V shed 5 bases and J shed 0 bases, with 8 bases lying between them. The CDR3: CASSPESSNQPQHF. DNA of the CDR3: TGTGCCAGCAGTCCGGAATCTAGCAATCAGCCCCAGCATTTT.

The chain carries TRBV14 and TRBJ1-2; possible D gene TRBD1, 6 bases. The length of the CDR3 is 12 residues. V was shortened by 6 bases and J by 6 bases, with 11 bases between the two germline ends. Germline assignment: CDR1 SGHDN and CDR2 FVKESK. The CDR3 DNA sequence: TGTGCCAGCAGTCAGACAGGAAATGGCTACACCTTC. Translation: CASSQTGNGYTF.

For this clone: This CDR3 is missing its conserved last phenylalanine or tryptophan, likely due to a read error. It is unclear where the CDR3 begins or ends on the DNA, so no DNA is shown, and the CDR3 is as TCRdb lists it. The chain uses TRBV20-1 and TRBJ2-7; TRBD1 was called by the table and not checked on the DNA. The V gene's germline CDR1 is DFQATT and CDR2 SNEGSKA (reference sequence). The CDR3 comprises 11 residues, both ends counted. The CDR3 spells CSAFGTGRVGY.

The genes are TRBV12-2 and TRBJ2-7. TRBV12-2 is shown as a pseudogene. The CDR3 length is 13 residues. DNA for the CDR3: TGTGCAAGTCGCTTAAGGCCCTCCTACGAGCAGTACTTC. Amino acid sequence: CASRLRPSYEQYF.

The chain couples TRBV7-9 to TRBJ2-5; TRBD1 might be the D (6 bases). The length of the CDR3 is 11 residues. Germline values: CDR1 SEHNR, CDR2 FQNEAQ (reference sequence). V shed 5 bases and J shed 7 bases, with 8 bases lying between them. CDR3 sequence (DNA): TGTGCCAGCAGCAAACAGGGGACCCAGTACTTC. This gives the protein CASSKQGTQYF.

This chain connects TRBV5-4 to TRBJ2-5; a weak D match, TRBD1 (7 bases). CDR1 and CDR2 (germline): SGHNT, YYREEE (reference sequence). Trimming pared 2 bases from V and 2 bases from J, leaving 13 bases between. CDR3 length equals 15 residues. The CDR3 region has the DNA TGTGCCAGCAGCTTAGCTTCAGGGGGGCAAGAGACCCAGTACTTC. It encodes CASSLASGGQETQYF.

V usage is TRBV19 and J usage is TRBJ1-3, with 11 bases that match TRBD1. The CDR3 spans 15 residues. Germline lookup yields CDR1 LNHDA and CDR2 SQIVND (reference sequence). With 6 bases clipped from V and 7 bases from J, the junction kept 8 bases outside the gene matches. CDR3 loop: CASRLRTGGENTIYF. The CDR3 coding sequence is TGTGCCAGTAGACTCAGGACAGGGGGCGAGAACACCATATATTTT.

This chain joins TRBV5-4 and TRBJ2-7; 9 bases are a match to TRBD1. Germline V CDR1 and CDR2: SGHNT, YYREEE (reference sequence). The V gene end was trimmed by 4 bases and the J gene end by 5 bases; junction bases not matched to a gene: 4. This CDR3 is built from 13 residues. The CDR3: CASSPGQGNEQYF. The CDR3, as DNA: TGTGCCAGCAGCCCCGGACAGGGGAACGAGCAGTACTTC.

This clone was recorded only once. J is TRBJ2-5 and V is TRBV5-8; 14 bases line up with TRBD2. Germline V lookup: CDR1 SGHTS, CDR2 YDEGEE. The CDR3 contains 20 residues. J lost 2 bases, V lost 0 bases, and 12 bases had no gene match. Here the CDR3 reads CASSLDGVEWTSGGQETQYF. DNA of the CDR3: TGTGCCAGCAGCTTGGACGGAGTGGAATGGACTAGCGGGGGGCAAGAGACCCAGTACTTC.